This TCR beta chain was observed in a study of metastatic and nonmetastatic thyroid tumors (dated by TCRdb to the early 2020s). A note on the overall study: The researchers compared repertoires between peripheral blood samples and tumor or nodule tissue samples from patients with malignant or benign thyroid disease.

The library was produced with PCR. TCRdb lists the instrument as Illumina HiSeq 4000. High-throughput sequencing was used to profile the CDR3 region of the TCR beta-chain in every patient. The study's own analysis went as follows. The researchers built a classifier to tell apart papillary thyroid cancer patients with distant metastasis, based on CDR3 differences among clinicopathological groups. The Shannon index was used to measure repertoire diversity, and the Morisita-Horn index was used to measure how similar tumor and blood repertoires were. TCRdb trimmed the raw reads at Q25, called clones with MiXCR and kept productive beta chains. The V and J calls reflect TCRdb's pipeline rather than the authors' work. This sample gives 20,000 to 25,000 clones in total; 20% to 25% of them show up just once. The ten largest clones take up about 4.6% of the sample. Compared with the rest of its sample, this clone is medium-sized (0.01 to 0.1%). This clone's antigen is unknown. There are no base qualities to consult, and no much larger clone falls within one base.

Broader findings and caveats from the paper: TCR beta diversity was reported as significantly higher in malignant tumors than in benign nodules, in both blood and tumor samples.

The junction shows trimming of 3 bases on V and 6 bases on J, plus 12 bases between the germline ends. Reading from cysteine to phenylalanine, the CDR3 counts 13 amino acids. The kept DNA is CDR3 alone, 39 bases in frame from the first base. From the germline V gene (reference sequence), CDR1 is LNHDA and CDR2 is SQIVND. None of the patients had been given any treatment before thyroid surgery. The study retrospectively analysed patient clinical samples collected from about 2012 to 2019 using T-cell receptor beta sequencing. The V gene is TRBV19 and the J gene is TRBJ2-7; the D gene is perhaps TRBD1, on 6 matching bases. The sample consisted of adjacent normal tissue. This TCR derives from a female donor with papillary thyroid cancer or a benign thyroid nodule (not recorded which). Some clones in this sample may be carry-over from other donors' samples. CDR3 region: CASSINRVAEQYF. The sequenced DNA: TGTGCCAGTAGTATCAACAGGGTAGCCGAGCAGTACTTC.